The 19 T cell receptor beta chains below come from one sample, sequenced in a study of blood T cell repertoires in COVID-19. Some clones are missing from TCRdb's copy, which holds only in-frame ones; the method was immunoSEQ multiplex PCR. The repertoire holds some 43,000 clones, about four fifths seen once, with 39% in the top ten. Sequenced: peripheral blood. The receptors shown here come from a man aged 35 to 55 with active or convalescent COVID-19.

V is TRBV5-1 and J is TRBJ2-1; TRBD2 agrees at 7 bases. The CDR3 sequence is 15 residues long. Germline trimming cut 2 bases from V and 1 base from J; bases unmatched to any gene: 3. Germline V gene lookup returns CDR1 SGHRS and CDR2 YFSETQ. Here the CDR3 reads CASSLQRESYNEQFF. The CDR3 DNA is TGCGCCAGCAGCTTACAGCGGGAATCCTACAATGAGCAGTTCTTC.

The CDR3 spells CASSLAEPQFF. The CDR3 coding sequence is TGTGCCAGCAGCCTGGCGGAACCGCAGTTCTTC. The V call is TRBV12-3 or TRBV12-4, the J call TRBJ2-1; D is uncertain. The CDR3 has 11 amino acids. The V and J ends lost 6 bases and 12 bases respectively, with 12 bases between them.

This clone was recorded many times. This chain connects TRBV3-1 (or the pseudogene TRBV3-2) to TRBJ2-5, with TRBD2 matching 10 bases. Germline V gene data show CDR1 as LGHDT and CDR2 as YNNKEL (reference sequence). The V gene end was trimmed by 4 bases and the J gene end by 5 bases; junction bases not matched to a gene: 7. The CDR3 is 15 residues long. CDR3 DNA: TGTGCCAGCAGCCCTCCAGCGGGAGGGGGCGAGACCCAGTACTTC. Its translation is CASSPPAGGGETQYF.

V gene TRBV5-4 combines with J gene TRBJ2-3; 9 nucleotides align to TRBD2. Germline V lookup: CDR1 SGHNT, CDR2 YYREEE (reference sequence). This CDR3 is built from 15 residues. J was trimmed by 5 bases and V by 0 bases; bases with no gene match: 4. The CDR3 sequence: CASSLAAGGRDTQYF. As DNA, the CDR3 is TGTGCCAGCAGCTTGGCGGCGGGAGGGAGAGATACGCAGTATTTT. The entire variable domain, with the rest obtained from reference TRBV5-4 and TRBJ2-3, is as follows: ETGVTQSPTHLIKTRGQQVTLRCSSQSGHNTVSWYQQALGQGPQFIFQYYREEENGRGNFPPRFSGLQFPNYSSELNVNALELDDSALYLCASSLAAGGRDTQYFGPGTRLTVL.

The chain carries TRBV28 and TRBJ1-3; D gene ambiguous. Germline assignment: CDR1 MDHEN and CDR2 SYDVKM. Trimming removed 7 bases at V and 0 bases at J, with 16 bases between. The CDR3 runs 16 residues. The chain's CDR3 is CASTEQRGSSGNTIYF. CDR3 in DNA: TGTGCCAGCACCGAACAGCGTGGGAGCTCTGGAAACACCATATATTTT.

The V gene is TRBV30, the J gene TRBJ2-4; TRBD1 might be the D (6 bases). V gave up 2 bases and J gave up 1 base, with 12 bases separating them. The CDR3 sequence is 15 residues long. Germline CDR1 is GTSNPN and CDR2 is SVGIG (reference sequence). This chain's CDR3 is CAWSRQDGAKNIQYF. The CDR3 coding sequence is TGTGCCTGGAGTCGACAGGATGGGGCCAAAAACATTCAGTACTTC. Full variable domain (rest looked up from reference TRBV30 and TRBJ2-4): SQTIHQWPATLVQPVGSPLSLECTVEGTSNPNLYWYRQAAGRGLQLLFYSVGIGQISSEVPQNLSASRPQDRQFILSSKKLLLSDSGFYLCAWSRQDGAKNIQYFGAGTRLSVL.

This clone was recorded once. The chain carries TRBV6-5 and TRBJ1-1; the D is unclear. V was shortened by 5 bases and J by 1 base, with 11 bases between the two germline ends. Germline V gives CDR1 MNHEY, CDR2 SVGAGI. CDR3 length: 14 residues. The CDR3 DNA sequence: TGTGCCAGCAGTCGACCCGGCGGGAACACTGAAGCTTTCTTT. Translation gives CASSRPGGNTEAFF.

The J gene is TRBJ2-3, the V gene TRBV9; 8 nucleotides align to TRBD1. CDR3 length: 16 amino acids. Germline V gene lookup returns CDR1 SGDLS and CDR2 YYNGEE. V trimming: 3 bases; J trimming: 2 bases; junction bases outside the gene matches: 8. CDR3 coding DNA: TGTGCCAGCAGCGCGGGAATGGACAGGGTCACAGATACGCAGTATTTT. This translates into CASSAGMDRVTDTQYF.

This clone was seen only a few times. The V and J genes are TRBV2 and TRBJ1-2, with D perhaps TRBD1 (5 bases). Germline loops: CDR1 SNHLY, CDR2 FYNNEI. The CDR3 totals 15 residues. V lost 5 bases to trimming and J lost 4 bases, with 17 bases between them. CDR3 DNA sequence: TGTGCCAGCAGTCCCGGGGGTCAGACAGCCTATGGCTACACCTTC. This sequence encodes CASSPGGQTAYGYTF. The variable domain in full, with the rest retrieved from reference TRBV2 and TRBJ1-2, is EPEVTQTPSHQVTQMGQEVILRCVPISNHLYFYWYRQILGQKVEFLVSFYNNEISEKSEIFDDQFSVERPDGSNFTLKIRSTKLEDSAMYFCASSPGGQTAYGYTFGSGTRLTVV.

This chain uses TRBV12-3 or TRBV12-4 with TRBJ1-1; D not resolved. V lost 3 bases, J lost 1 base, and 6 bases lay in between. The CDR3 has 13 amino acids. For the CDR3, the DNA is TGTGCCAGCAGTTTTACACAGAACACTGAAGCTTTCTTT. Translated: CASSFTQNTEAFF.

The chain couples TRBV5-1 to TRBJ2-5; TRBD2 matches at 7 bases. V gave up 4 bases and J gave up 2 bases; unmatched junction bases: 8. Germline CDR1 and CDR2: SGHRS and YFSETQ. This CDR3 contains 15 residues. DNA for the CDR3: TGCGCCAGCAGCCCCCAGGTGGGAGGGCAAGAGACCCAGTACTTC. Amino acid sequence: CASSPQVGGQETQYF. Full variable domain (remainder filled in from reference TRBV5-1 and TRBJ2-5): KAGVTQTPRYLIKTRGQQVTLSCSPISGHRSVSWYQQTPGQGLQFLFEYFSETQRNKGNFPGRFSGRQFSNSRSEMNVSTLELGDSALYLCASSPQVGGQETQYFGPGTRLLVL.

There are a few counts of this clone. V and J are TRBV5-4 and TRBJ1-1; the D gene is possibly TRBD1 (5 bases). Germline assignment: CDR1 SGHNT and CDR2 YYREEE (reference sequence). CDR3 size: 14 residues. Trimming shortened V by 0 bases and J by 6 bases, and 12 bases separated the two germline ends. For the CDR3, the DNA is TGTGCCAGCAGCTTGGTAGGGGATGGGTCTGAAGCTTTCTTT. Translated, it gives CASSLVGDGSEAFF.

The chain recombines TRBV4-3 with TRBJ2-7, with D maybe TRBD2 (6 bases). Trimming removed 4 bases at V and 5 bases at J, with 12 bases between. This CDR3 is 13 amino acids long. Germline V gives CDR1 LGHNA, CDR2 YSLEER. The CDR3 loop is CASSPSTGDEQYF. CDR3 bases: TGCGCCAGCAGCCCCTCGACGGGGGACGAGCAGTACTTC.

This chain joins TRBV13 and TRBJ1-6; D is unresolved. The V gene lost 4 bases and the J gene lost 11 bases, with 12 bases spanning the gap. CDR1 is PRHDT and CDR2 is FYEKMQ in the germline V gene (reference sequence). The CDR3 runs 13 residues. CDR3 loop: CASSSRTGTPLHF. CDR3 DNA sequence: TGTGCCAGCAGCTCCCGGACTGGGACACCCCTCCACTTT.

This clone has just a few counts. This chain uses TRBV18 with TRBJ2-2; D possibly corresponds to TRBD2 (5 bases). The CDR3 contains 17 residues. The germline CDR1 and CDR2 sequences are KGHSH and LQKENI. V was cut by 1 base and J by 6 bases, with 18 bases left in between. Here the CDR3 reads CASSPRGTGGGPGELFF. The CDR3 DNA sequence: TGTGCCAGCTCACCACGAGGTACGGGCGGCGGGCCCGGGGAGCTGTTTTTT.

V gene TRBV29-1 combines with J gene TRBJ2-5, with 8 bases identical to TRBD1. CDR1 SQVTM and CDR2 ANQGSEA come from the germline V gene. V lost 3 bases and J lost 7; bases outside the gene matches: 1. CDR3 length equals 11 residues. The CDR3 nucleotides read TGCAGCGTTGACAGGGGGCCGACCCAGTACTTC. This sequence encodes CSVDRGPTQYF.

This clone was seen more than once but under ten times. The chain has TRBV27 and TRBJ2-5; the match to TRBD2 covers 11 bases. The germline gives CDR1 MNHEY, CDR2 SMNVEV (reference sequence). The CDR3 length is 15 residues. V lost 4 bases, J lost 5 bases, and 6 bases stayed unmatched. The CDR3 DNA sequence: TGTGCCAGCAGTTCCCTAGCGGGGGGCGGGGAGACCCAGTACTTC. This sequence encodes CASSSLAGGGETQYF.

This chain links TRBV29-1 with TRBJ2-2, with D possibly being TRBD1 (7 bases). Germline V gene lookup returns CDR1 SQVTM and CDR2 ANQGSEA. Trimming took 3 bases from V and 2 from J, leaving 16 bases between them. The CDR3 sequence is 16 residues long. The CDR3 DNA follows: TGCAGCGTTGAGGGTCGGGGGACAGCAAACACCGGGGAGCTGTTTTTT. Translation: CSVEGRGTANTGELFF.

This clone was counted a few times. This chain links TRBV5-6 with TRBJ2-5, with unresolved D. V lost 5 bases to trimming and J lost 4 bases, with 12 bases between them. The germline CDR1 and CDR2 sequences are SGHDT and YYEEEE. The length of the CDR3 is 13 residues. The CDR3 coding sequence is TGTGCCAGCAGTTTTTGGGCCCGAGAGACCCAGTACTTC. Translating it yields CASSFWARETQYF.